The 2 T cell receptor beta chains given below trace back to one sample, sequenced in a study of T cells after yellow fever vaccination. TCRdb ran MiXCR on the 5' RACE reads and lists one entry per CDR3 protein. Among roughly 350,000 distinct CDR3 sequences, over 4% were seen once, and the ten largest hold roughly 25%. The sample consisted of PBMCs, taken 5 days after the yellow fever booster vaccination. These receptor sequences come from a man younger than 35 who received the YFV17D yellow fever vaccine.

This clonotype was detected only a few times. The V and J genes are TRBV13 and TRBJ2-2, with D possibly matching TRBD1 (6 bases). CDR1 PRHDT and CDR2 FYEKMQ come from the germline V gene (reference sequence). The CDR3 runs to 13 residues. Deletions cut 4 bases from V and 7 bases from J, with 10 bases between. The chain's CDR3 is CASSYREGGELFF. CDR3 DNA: TGTGCCAGCAGCTACAGGGAAGGCGGGGAGCTGTTTTTT.

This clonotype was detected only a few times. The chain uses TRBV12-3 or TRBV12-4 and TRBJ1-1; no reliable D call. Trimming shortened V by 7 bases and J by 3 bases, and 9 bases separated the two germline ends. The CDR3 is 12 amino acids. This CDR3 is CASTDRYTEAFF. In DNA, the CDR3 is TGTGCCAGCACTGACCGGTACACTGAAGCTTTCTTT.